These 5 T cell receptor beta chains originate from one sample sequenced in a study of beta chain features in type 1 diabetes. Reverse transcribing all isolated RNA meant expressed TCRB transcripts were sequenced. Clones were read by immunoSEQ multiplex PCR, and TCRdb kept only the in-frame ones, dropping some. The sample yields 250,000 to 350,000 clones, 14% seen once. The sequencing sample was made of central memory CD4+ T cells from blood. All receptors come from a man aged 25-45 years in good health.

The rearrangement joins TRBV4-1 to TRBJ1-5, with D possibly TRBD1 on 6 matching bases. Germline CDR1 is MGHRA and CDR2 is YSYEKL. The CDR3 contains 15 residues. Trimming shortened V by 0 bases and J by 7 bases, and 13 bases separated the two germline ends. CDR3 nucleotides: TGCGCCAGCAGCCAAGATGTAACAGGGAGGCAGCCCCAGCATTTT. Translated, it gives CASSQDVTGRQPQHF.

This sequence joins TRBV6-5 and TRBJ2-3; D not certain. This CDR3 region has 13 residues. CDR1 and CDR2 from the germline V gene are MNHEY and SVGAGI. V was clipped by 0 bases and J by 4 bases, with 5 bases between them. CDR3 sequence reads: CASSYSRSDTQYF. The DNA for the CDR3 is TGTGCCAGCAGTTACTCGAGGTCAGATACGCAGTATTTT.

The rearrangement uses TRBV19 and TRBJ1-1; a weak D match, TRBD1 (5 bases). Germline CDR1 LNHDA, CDR2 SQIVND (reference sequence). With 1 base removed from V and 5 bases from J, the gap between germline ends came to 14 bases. This CDR3 contains 15 residues. DNA of the CDR3: TGTGCCAGTAGTATAGGGGGCAGGGATGTTACTGAAGCTTTCTTT. Residues: CASSIGGRDVTEAFF.

The chain uses TRBV6-5 and TRBJ2-7; D not resolved. The CDR3 runs 12 residues. Trimming pared 2 bases from V and 7 bases from J, leaving 9 bases between. Germline-derived CDR1 and CDR2 are MNHEY and SVGAGI. The CDR3 sequence is CASSYEEREQYV. The CDR3 DNA reads as TGTGCCAGCAGTTACGAGGAGAGGGAGCAGTACGTC.

The rearrangement uses TRBV29-1 and TRBJ1-1; D unresolved. With 7 bases removed from V and 11 bases from J, the gap between germline ends came to 20 bases. The CDR3 is 12 residues long. Germline V gene sequence: CDR1 SQVTM, CDR2 ANQGSEA. The CDR3 region has the DNA TGCAGCGCCGGAGGGTCCCCACCGCGGGCTTTCTTT. Its translation is CSAGGSPPRAFF.